The clone carrying this TCR beta chain occurred a few times. The data were obtained in a study of CD8+CD57+ T cells in acquired aplastic anemia. Profiling that covered TCR beta VDJ and CDR3 relied on genomic DNA as its template. TCRdb processed the reads anew with MiXCR; each CDR3 protein has one entry. The sample has approximately 200,000 distinct CDR3 sequences, about three fifths seen once. CDR3 length: 11 residues. CDR1 is SEHNR, CDR2 FQNEAQ, per germline (reference sequence). The germline V and J ends were trimmed by 5 bases and 7 bases, with 8 bases remaining between them. The rearrangement links TRBV7-9 to TRBJ1-1; D is ambiguous. This receptor was taken from a human donor with severe aplastic anemia or a healthy control (not recorded which). Sequences were obtained from sorted CD4+, CD8+, or CD8+CD57+ T cells (not recorded which) from PBMCs. CDR3 sequence (DNA): TGTGCCAGCAGCACCAGAGGTGAAGCTTTCTTT. Translating gives CASSTRGEAFF.